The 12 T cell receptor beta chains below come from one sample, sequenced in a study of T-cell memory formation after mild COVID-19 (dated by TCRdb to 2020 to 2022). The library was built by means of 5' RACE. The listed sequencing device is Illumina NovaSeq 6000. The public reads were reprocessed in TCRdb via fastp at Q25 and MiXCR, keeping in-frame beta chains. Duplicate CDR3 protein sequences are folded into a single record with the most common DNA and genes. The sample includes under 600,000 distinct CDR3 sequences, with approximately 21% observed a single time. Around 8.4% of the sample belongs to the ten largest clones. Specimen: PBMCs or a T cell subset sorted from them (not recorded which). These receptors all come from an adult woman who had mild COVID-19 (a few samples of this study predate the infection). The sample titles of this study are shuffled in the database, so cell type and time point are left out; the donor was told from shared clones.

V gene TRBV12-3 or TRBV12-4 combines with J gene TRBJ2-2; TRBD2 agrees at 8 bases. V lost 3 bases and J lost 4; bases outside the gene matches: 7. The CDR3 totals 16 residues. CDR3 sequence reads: CASSFSGKRGTGELFF. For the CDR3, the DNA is TGTGCCAGCAGTTTTAGCGGGAAAAGAGGCACCGGGGAGCTGTTTTTT.

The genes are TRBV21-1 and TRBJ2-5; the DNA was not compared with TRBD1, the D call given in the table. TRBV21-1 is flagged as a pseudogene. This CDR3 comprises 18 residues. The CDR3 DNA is TGTGCCAGCAGCAATACCGGAACAGGGCCAAACGTAAAAGAGACCCAGTACTTC. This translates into CASSNTGTGPNVKETQYF.

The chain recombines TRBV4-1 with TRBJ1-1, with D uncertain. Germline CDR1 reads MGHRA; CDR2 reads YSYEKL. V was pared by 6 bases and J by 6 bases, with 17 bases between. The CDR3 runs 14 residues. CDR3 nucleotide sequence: TGCGCCAGCAGGAGGCGGGATTTTGATGCTGAAGCTTTCTTT. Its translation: CASRRRDFDAEAFF.

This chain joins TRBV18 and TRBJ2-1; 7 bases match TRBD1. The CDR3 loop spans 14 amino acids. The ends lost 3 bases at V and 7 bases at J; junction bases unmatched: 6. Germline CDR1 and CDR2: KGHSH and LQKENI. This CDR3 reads CASSPGTRGNEQFF. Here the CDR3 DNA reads TGTGCCAGCTCACCCGGGACCAGGGGGAATGAGCAGTTCTTC.

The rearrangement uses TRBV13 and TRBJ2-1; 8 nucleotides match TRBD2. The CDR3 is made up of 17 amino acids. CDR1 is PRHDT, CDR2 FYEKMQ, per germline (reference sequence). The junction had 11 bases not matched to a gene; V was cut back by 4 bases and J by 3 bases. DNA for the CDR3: TGTGCCAGCAGCTCAGTGGGGTTGGCGGGAGGCTACAATGAGCAGTTCTTC. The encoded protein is CASSSVGLAGGYNEQFF.

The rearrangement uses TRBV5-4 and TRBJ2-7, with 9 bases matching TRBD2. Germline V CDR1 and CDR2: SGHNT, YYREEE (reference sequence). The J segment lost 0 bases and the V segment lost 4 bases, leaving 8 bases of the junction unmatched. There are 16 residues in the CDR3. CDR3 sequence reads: CASSPRSGGRSYEQYF. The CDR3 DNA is TGTGCCAGCAGCCCGCGAAGCGGGGGGCGCTCCTACGAGCAGTACTTC.

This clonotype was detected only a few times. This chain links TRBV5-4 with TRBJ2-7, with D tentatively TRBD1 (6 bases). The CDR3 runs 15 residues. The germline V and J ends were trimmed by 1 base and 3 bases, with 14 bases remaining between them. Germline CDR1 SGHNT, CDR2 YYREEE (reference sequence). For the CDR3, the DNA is TGTGCCAGCAGCTTGCAGGGCAGGGGCGTCTACGAGCAGTACTTC. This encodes CASSLQGRGVYEQYF.

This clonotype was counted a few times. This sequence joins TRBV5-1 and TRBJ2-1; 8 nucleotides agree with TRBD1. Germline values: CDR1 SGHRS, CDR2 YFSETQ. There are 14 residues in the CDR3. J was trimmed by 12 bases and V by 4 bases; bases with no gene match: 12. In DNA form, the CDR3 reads TGCGCCAGCAGCCCAGGTCCCGGGACAGGTCCGCAGTTCTTC. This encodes CASSPGPGTGPQFF. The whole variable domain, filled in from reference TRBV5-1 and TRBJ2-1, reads KAGVTQTPRYLIKTRGQQVTLSCSPISGHRSVSWYQQTPGQGLQFLFEYFSETQRNKGNFPGRFSGRQFSNSRSEMNVSTLELGDSALYLCASSPGPGTGPQFFGPGTRLTVL.

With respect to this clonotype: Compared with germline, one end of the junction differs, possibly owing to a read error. In nucleotides, the CDR3 is TGCGCCAGCAGGTTGGACAGCGCCACCGGGGAGCTGTTTTTT. It yields the protein CASRLDSATGELFF. V usage is TRBV5-1 and J usage is TRBJ2-2; D might be TRBD1 (6 bases). This CDR3 region has 14 residues. Germline CDR1 and CDR2: SGHRS and YFSETQ.

DNA for the CDR3: TGCGCCAGCAGCCAAGATCCGCCGGGACAGACAACTAATGAAAAACTGTTTTTT. It codes for CASSQDPPGQTTNEKLFF. The chain employs TRBV4-1 and TRBJ1-4, with 7 bases aligning to TRBD1. Germline CDR1 is MGHRA and CDR2 is YSYEKL. V was clipped by 0 bases and J by 0 bases; unmatched bases: 7. The CDR3 spans 18 residues.

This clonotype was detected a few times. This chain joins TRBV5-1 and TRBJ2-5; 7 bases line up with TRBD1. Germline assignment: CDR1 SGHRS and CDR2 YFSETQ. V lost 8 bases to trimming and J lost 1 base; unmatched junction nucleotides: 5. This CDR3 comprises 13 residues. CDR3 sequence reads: CASTRQGQETQYF. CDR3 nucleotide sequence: TGCGCCAGTACGAGACAGGGCCAAGAGACCCAGTACTTC.

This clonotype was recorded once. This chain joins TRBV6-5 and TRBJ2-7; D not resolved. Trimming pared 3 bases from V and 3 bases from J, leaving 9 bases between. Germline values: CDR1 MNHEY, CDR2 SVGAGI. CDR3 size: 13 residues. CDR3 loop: CASSYEQYYEQYF. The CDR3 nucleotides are TGTGCCAGCAGTTATGAACAGTACTACGAGCAGTACTTC.